The 21 T cell receptor beta chains below come from one sample, sequenced in a study of T cells in Graves' hyperthyroidism and ophthalmopathy. There were TCR beta CDR3 regions amplified from RNA transcripts. HTBI primers drove first-round RT-PCR of the TCR CDR3. TCRdb passed the multiplex PCR reads through MiXCR, listing each CDR3 protein once. The sample yields 350,000 or so distinct CDR3 sequences, 17% seen once. The source material was blood. The origin of the receptors is a woman aged 25 to 39 with Graves' hyperthyroidism that later progressed to Graves' ophthalmopathy.

This clonotype was seen at least ten times. The V gene is TRBV7-9, the J gene TRBJ1-4; D gene unclear. This CDR3 has 16 amino acids. V was cut by 4 bases and J by 3 bases, with 15 bases left in between. In germline, CDR1 is SEHNR, CDR2 FQNEAQ (reference sequence). CDR3 loop: CASSSQLASANEKLFF. CDR3 nucleotides: TGTGCCAGCAGCTCCCAGCTAGCCTCGGCTAATGAAAAACTGTTTTTT.

In its sample, this clonotype was seen a few times. The chain joins TRBV9 to TRBJ2-5; no firm D call. Deletions cut 3 bases from V and 1 base from J, with 10 bases between. This CDR3 comprises 14 residues. Germline V gene sequence: CDR1 SGDLS, CDR2 YYNGEE. This CDR3 is CASSANSPQETQYF. In nucleotides, the CDR3 is TGTGCCAGCAGCGCGAACAGCCCCCAAGAGACCCAGTACTTC.

This clonotype has a count of ten or more. Here the CDR3 DNA reads TGTGCCAGCAGCCCCGGGGGTTGGGGGTCCTACGAGCAGTACTTC. It is translated as CASSPGGWGSYEQYF. The rearrangement uses TRBV9 and TRBJ2-7; D perhaps matches TRBD2 (6 bases). V was pared by 4 bases and J by 1 base, with 15 bases between. Germline CDR1 and CDR2: SGDLS and YYNGEE. The CDR3 loop spans 15 amino acids.

J is TRBJ2-5 and V is TRBV10-2; D could derive from TRBD1 or TRBD2 (5 bases each). Deletions cut 2 bases from V and 3 bases from J, with 10 bases between. Germline V gene data show CDR1 as WSHSY and CDR2 as SAAADI. CDR3 length equals 14 residues. This CDR3 is CASSESVGEETQYF. CDR3 DNA sequence: TGCGCCAGCAGTGAGAGTGTGGGGGAAGAGACCCAGTACTTC.

This clonotype appeared many times. This chain connects TRBV10-3 to TRBJ1-2; 8 bases map to TRBD1. V was pared by 5 bases and J by 1 base, with 9 bases of the junction left unmatched. Germline V CDR1 and CDR2: ENHRY, SYGVKD. The CDR3 length is 16 residues. This CDR3 reads CAISPGQGQSNYGYTF. The CDR3 DNA reads TGTGCCATCAGTCCAGGACAGGGACAAAGTAACTATGGCTACACCTTC.

The V gene is TRBV27, the J gene TRBJ2-1; D remains ambiguous. In germline, CDR1 is MNHEY, CDR2 SMNVEV (reference sequence). V lost 3 bases and J lost 9, with 18 bases in between. The CDR3 consists of 15 residues. CDR3 DNA: TGTGCCAGCAGTTTGAAGGCTCCGTGGGCTTCTGAGCAGTTCTTC. It is translated as CASSLKAPWASEQFF.

This clonotype was detected ten times or more. This chain links TRBV2 with TRBJ2-1, with D perhaps TRBD1 (6 bases). V was clipped by 5 bases and J by 9 bases, with 14 bases between them. This CDR3 is built from 13 residues. CDR1 is SNHLY and CDR2 is FYNNEI in the germline V gene. The CDR3 DNA reads as TGTGCCAGCAGTTTACAGGGTAGGCCTGAGCAGTTCTTC. This codes for CASSLQGRPEQFF. Supplemented by reference TRBV2 and TRBJ2-1, the full variable domain reads EPEVTQTPSHQVTQMGQEVILRCVPISNHLYFYWYRQILGQKVEFLVSFYNNEISEKSEIFDDQFSVERPDGSNFTLKIRSTKLEDSAMYFCASSLQGRPEQFFGPGTRLTVL.

This clonotype was seen only a few times. V is TRBV6-1 and J is TRBJ1-6, with D possibly TRBD1 on 6 matching bases. Germline V lookup: CDR1 MNHNS, CDR2 SASEGT. The CDR3 runs 15 residues. V was clipped by 4 bases and J by 8 bases, with 15 bases between them. CDR3 in amino acids: CASSGIPRQDSPLHF. CDR3 bases: TGTGCCAGCAGTGGAATCCCCAGACAGGATTCACCCCTCCACTTT.

This clonotype was counted at least ten times. The rearrangement joins TRBV3-1 to TRBJ1-5, with D uncertain. Trimming pared 2 bases from V and 6 bases from J, leaving 11 bases between. The CDR3 contains 14 residues. Germline V gene lookup returns CDR1 LGHDT and CDR2 YNNKEL (reference sequence). The CDR3 here is CASSQFPFGQPQHF. As DNA, the CDR3 is TGTGCCAGCAGCCAATTCCCGTTTGGTCAGCCCCAGCATTTT.

This clonotype was recorded once. The V and J genes are TRBV20-1 and TRBJ2-4; tentative D call: TRBD1 (5 bases). In germline, CDR1 is DFQATT, CDR2 SNEGSKA (reference sequence). V lost 1 base, J lost 0 bases, and 28 bases lay in between. CDR3 length equals 21 residues. CDR3 in amino acids: CSARGAVGNRMSNLAKNIQYF. CDR3 bases: TGCAGTGCTAGAGGGGCCGTAGGGAACAGGATGAGTAACCTAGCCAAAAACATTCAGTACTTC.

This clonotype was counted between two and nine times. The rearrangement links TRBV6-1 to TRBJ2-7; weak D call: TRBD1 (5 bases). The CDR3 contains 15 residues. Germline V gives CDR1 MNHNS, CDR2 SASEGT. V lost 6 bases, J lost 1 base, and 16 bases lay in between. The CDR3 loop is CASSKDSTGSYEQYF. The DNA of the CDR3 is TGTGCCAGCAGCAAAGACAGCACTGGATCCTACGAGCAGTACTTC.

This clonotype was picked up many times. This chain links TRBV6-4 with TRBJ2-1, with 7 bases that match TRBD1. The germline V gene encodes CDR1 MRHNA and CDR2 SNTAGT. The CDR3 contains 14 residues. The V gene end was trimmed by 8 bases and the J gene end by 4 bases; junction bases not matched to a gene: 8. CDR3 sequence reads: CASSSGTDYNEQFF. The DNA for the CDR3 is TGTGCCAGCTCATCCGGGACAGATTACAATGAGCAGTTCTTC.

This clonotype was detected many times. The rearrangement uses TRBV10-3 and TRBJ1-1; no clear D. The CDR3 covers 14 residues. Germline values: CDR1 ENHRY, CDR2 SYGVKD. The V and J ends lost 3 bases and 5 bases respectively, with 13 bases between them. CDR3 residues: CAISEGVWVTEAFF. The CDR3 bases are TGTGCCATCAGTGAAGGTGTTTGGGTTACTGAAGCTTTCTTT.

This clonotype was recorded many times. The CDR3 DNA sequence: TGCGCCAGCAGCATTGGACTAGCGGGAGGGACCTACAATGAGCAGTTCTTC. Residues: CASSIGLAGGTYNEQFF. The gene calls are TRBV5-1 and TRBJ2-1; TRBD2 aligns across 15 bases. The trim removed 4 bases at V and 2 bases at J, leaving 4 bases unmatched. The V gene's germline CDR1 is SGHRS and CDR2 YFSETQ. CDR3 length: 17 residues. Together with reference TRBV5-1 and TRBJ2-1, the CDR3 gives the full variable domain: KAGVTQTPRYLIKTRGQQVTLSCSPISGHRSVSWYQQTPGQGLQFLFEYFSETQRNKGNFPGRFSGRQFSNSRSEMNVSTLELGDSALYLCASSIGLAGGTYNEQFFGPGTRLTVL.

This clonotype was found many times. The chain has TRBV7-8 and TRBJ2-2; D ambiguous. The germline V and J ends were trimmed by 2 bases and 1 base, with 8 bases remaining between them. CDR3 length: 15 residues. Germline loops: CDR1 SGHVS, CDR2 FQNEAQ. In DNA form, the CDR3 reads TGTGCCAGCAGCTTAAATCCCGTGAACACCGGGGAGCTGTTTTTT. This sequence encodes CASSLNPVNTGELFF.

The table lists this clonotype with many counts. This CDR3 is CASSAFATGAYEQYF. In DNA, the CDR3 is TGTGCCAGCAGTGCCTTCGCGACAGGGGCCTACGAGCAGTACTTC. The V and J genes are TRBV6-1 and TRBJ2-7; 8 bases are shared with TRBD1. This CDR3 is built from 15 residues. The germline V gene encodes CDR1 MNHNS and CDR2 SASEGT. The trim removed 4 bases at V and 2 bases at J, leaving 7 bases unmatched.

The table lists this clonotype with a few counts. The gene calls are TRBV7-9 and TRBJ2-2; D tentatively reads TRBD1 or TRBD2 (5 bases each). This CDR3 comprises 15 residues. V lost 5 bases to trimming and J lost 3 bases, with 13 bases between them. Germline lookup yields CDR1 SEHNR and CDR2 FQNEAQ (reference sequence). This chain's CDR3 is CASSPRGADTGELFF. CDR3 coding DNA: TGTGCCAGCAGCCCCCGAGGGGCGGACACCGGGGAGCTGTTTTTT.

This sequence joins TRBV20-1 and TRBJ2-1; tentatively, D is TRBD2 (6 bases). The CDR3 contains 15 residues. The germline V gene encodes CDR1 DFQATT and CDR2 SNEGSKA (reference sequence). V gave up 5 bases and J gave up 4 bases, with 18 bases separating them. The CDR3 DNA is TGCAGTGCTGGAGGGACCCAGAACCTTTACAATGAGCAGTTCTTC. Protein product: CSAGGTQNLYNEQFF.

This clonotype was detected many times. J is TRBJ2-1 and V is TRBV2; D not certain. The V gene's germline CDR1 is SNHLY and CDR2 FYNNEI. V lost 1 base, J lost 5 bases, and 6 bases lay in between. There are 13 residues in the CDR3. This chain's CDR3 is CASSEDGNNEQFF. CDR3 sequence (DNA): TGTGCCAGCAGTGAAGACGGAAACAATGAGCAGTTCTTC. Full variable domain (outside the CDR3, taken from reference TRBV2 and TRBJ2-1): EPEVTQTPSHQVTQMGQEVILRCVPISNHLYFYWYRQILGQKVEFLVSFYNNEISEKSEIFDDQFSVERPDGSNFTLKIRSTKLEDSAMYFCASSEDGNNEQFFGPGTRLTVL.

The rearrangement joins TRBV20-1 to TRBJ2-2; D unresolved. Germline CDR1 reads DFQATT; CDR2 reads SNEGSKA (reference sequence). V was trimmed by 6 bases and J by 2 bases, leaving 4 bases between them. CDR3 length: 11 residues. CDR3 protein: CSAINTGELFF. The CDR3 DNA sequence: TGCAGTGCCATAAACACCGGGGAGCTGTTTTTT.

V and J are TRBV11-2 and TRBJ2-5; TRBD2 aligns across 12 bases. The germline CDR1 and CDR2 sequences are SGHAT and FQNNGV. V dropped 0 bases and J dropped 3; count of bases not matched to a gene: 8. CDR3 length: 18 amino acids. The CDR3 DNA reads TGTGCCAGCAGCTTAGATGGTCTAGCGGGAGGGTCGGAAGAGACCCAGTACTTC. Amino acids: CASSLDGLAGGSEETQYF.